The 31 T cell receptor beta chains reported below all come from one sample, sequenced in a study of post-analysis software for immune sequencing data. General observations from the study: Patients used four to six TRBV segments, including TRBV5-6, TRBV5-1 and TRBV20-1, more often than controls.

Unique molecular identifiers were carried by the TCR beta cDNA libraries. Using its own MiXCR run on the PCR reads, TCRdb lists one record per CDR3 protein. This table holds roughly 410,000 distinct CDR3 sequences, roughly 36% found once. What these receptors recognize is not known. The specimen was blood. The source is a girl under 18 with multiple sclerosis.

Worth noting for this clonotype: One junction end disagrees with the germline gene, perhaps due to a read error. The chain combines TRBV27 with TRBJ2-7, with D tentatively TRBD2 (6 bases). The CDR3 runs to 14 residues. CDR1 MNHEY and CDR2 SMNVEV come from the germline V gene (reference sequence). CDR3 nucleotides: TGTGCCTGCAGTAGGAGGGTCTCAGGCTACGAGCAGTACTTC. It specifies CACSRRVSGYEQYF.

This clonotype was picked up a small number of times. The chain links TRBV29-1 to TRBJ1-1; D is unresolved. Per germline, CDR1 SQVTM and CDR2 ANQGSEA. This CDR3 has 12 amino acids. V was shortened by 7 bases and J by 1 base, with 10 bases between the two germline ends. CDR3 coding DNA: TGCAGCGGGAGCGGGTCGAACACTGAAGCTTTCTTT. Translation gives CSGSGSNTEAFF.

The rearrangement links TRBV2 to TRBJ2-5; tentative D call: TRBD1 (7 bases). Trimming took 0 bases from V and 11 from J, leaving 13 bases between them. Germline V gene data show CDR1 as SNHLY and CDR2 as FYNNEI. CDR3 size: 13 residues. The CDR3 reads CASSEAGRGEQYF. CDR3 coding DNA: TGTGCCAGCAGTGAAGCAGGCAGGGGGGAGCAGTACTTC.

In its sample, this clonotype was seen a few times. This CDR3 reads CSASMRGPLYGYTF. The CDR3 DNA reads as TGCAGTGCTTCGATGCGGGGTCCCCTCTATGGCTACACCTTC. The chain carries TRBV20-1 and TRBJ1-2; no firm D call. The V gene's germline CDR1 is DFQATT and CDR2 SNEGSKA (reference sequence). The V and J ends lost 5 bases and 4 bases respectively, with 17 bases between them. This CDR3 has 14 amino acids.

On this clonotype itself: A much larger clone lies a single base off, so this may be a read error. The CDR3 reads CASRGRSTDTQYF. Written as DNA, the CDR3 is TGTGCCAGCAGGGGGCGCAGCACAGATACGCAGTATTTT. The chain is built from TRBV2 and TRBJ2-3; D might be TRBD1 (5 bases). The CDR3 sequence is 13 residues long. V lost 6 bases, J lost 0 bases, and 7 bases lay in between. The germline V gene has CDR1 SNHLY and CDR2 FYNNEI.

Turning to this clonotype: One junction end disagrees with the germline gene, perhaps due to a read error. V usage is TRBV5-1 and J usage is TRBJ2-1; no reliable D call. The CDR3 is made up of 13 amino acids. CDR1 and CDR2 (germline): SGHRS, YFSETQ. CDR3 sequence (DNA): TGCGCCAGCAGCTTGAGACTGCAGAATGGGCAGTTCTTC. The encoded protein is CASSLRLQNGQFF.

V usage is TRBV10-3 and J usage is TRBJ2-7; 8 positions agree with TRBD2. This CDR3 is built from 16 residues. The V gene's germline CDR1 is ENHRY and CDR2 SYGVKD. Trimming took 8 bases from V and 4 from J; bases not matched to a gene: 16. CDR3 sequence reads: CAISRGGPLRGYEQYF. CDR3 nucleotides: TGTGCCATCTCACGGGGGGGGCCCCTAAGGGGGTACGAGCAGTACTTC.

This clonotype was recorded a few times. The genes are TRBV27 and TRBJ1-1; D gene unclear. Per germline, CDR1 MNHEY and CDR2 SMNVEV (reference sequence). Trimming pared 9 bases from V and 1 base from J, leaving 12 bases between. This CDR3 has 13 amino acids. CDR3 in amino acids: CARLGGRNTEAFF. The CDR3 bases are TGTGCCAGATTAGGAGGGAGGAACACTGAAGCTTTCTTT.

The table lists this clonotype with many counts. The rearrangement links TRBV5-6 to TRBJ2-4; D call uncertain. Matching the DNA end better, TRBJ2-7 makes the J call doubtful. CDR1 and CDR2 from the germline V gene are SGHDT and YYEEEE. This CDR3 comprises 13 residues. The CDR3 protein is CASSLASVYEQYF. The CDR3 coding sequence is TGTGCCAGCAGCTTGGCCTCTGTATACGAGCAGTACTTC.

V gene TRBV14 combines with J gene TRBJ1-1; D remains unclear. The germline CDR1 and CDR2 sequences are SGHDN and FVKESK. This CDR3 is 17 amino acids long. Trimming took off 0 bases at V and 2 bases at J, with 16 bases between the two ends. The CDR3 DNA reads TGTGCCAGCAGCCAAGAACCGGGGAGTAGCGTTAACACTGAAGCTTTCTTT. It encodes CASSQEPGSSVNTEAFF.

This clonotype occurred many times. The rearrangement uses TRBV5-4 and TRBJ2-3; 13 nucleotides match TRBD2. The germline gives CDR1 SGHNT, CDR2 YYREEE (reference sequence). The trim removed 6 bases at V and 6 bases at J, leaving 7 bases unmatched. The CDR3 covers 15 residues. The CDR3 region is CASTRRTSGGDTQYF. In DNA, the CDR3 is TGTGCCAGCACCCGACGGACTAGCGGGGGTGATACGCAGTATTTT.

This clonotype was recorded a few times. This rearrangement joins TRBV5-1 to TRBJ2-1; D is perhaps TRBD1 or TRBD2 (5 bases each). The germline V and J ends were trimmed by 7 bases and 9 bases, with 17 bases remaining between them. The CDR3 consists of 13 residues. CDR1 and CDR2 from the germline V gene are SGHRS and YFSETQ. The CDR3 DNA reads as TGCGCCAGCTGCCGGGACGGTTTCAGTGAGCAGTTCTTC. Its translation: CASCRDGFSEQFF.

The CDR3 reads CASSLMAGTGELFF. The CDR3 DNA reads TGTGCCAGCAGCCTCATGGCGGGAACCGGGGAGCTGTTTTTT. The chain combines TRBV5-6 with TRBJ2-2, with D maybe TRBD2 (6 bases). The CDR3 length is 14 residues. Trimming removed 4 bases from V and 5 bases from J, with 12 bases in between. The germline V gene has CDR1 SGHDT and CDR2 YYEEEE.

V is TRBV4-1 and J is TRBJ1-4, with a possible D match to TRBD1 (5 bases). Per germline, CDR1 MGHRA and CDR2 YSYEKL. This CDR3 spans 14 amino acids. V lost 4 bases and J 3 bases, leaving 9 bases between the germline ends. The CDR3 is CASSLTVANEKLFF. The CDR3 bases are TGCGCCAGCAGCCTGACAGTTGCTAATGAAAAACTGTTTTTT.

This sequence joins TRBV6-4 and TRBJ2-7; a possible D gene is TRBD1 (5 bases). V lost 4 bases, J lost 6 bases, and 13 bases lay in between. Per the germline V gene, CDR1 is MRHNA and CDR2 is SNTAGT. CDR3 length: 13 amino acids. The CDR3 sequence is CASSAASGLEQYF. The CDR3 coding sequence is TGTGCCAGCAGTGCTGCATCAGGGCTCGAGCAGTACTTC.

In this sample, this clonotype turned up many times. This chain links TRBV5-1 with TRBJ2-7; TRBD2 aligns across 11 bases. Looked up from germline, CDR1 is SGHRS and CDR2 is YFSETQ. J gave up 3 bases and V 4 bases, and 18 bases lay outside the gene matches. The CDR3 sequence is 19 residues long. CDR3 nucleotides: TGCGCCAGCAGCCCCGGGCCTAGCGGGGGGTCCTATTTGGTCTACGAGCAGTACTTC. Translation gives CASSPGPSGGSYLVYEQYF.

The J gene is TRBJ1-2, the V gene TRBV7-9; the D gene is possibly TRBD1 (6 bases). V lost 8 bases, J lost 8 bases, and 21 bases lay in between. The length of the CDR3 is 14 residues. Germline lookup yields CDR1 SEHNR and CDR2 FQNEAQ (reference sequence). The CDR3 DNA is TGTGCCAGCTTCCTCCTAGGGGACAAATTAGGCTACACCTTC. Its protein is CASFLLGDKLGYTF. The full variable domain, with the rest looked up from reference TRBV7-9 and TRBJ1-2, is DTGVSQNPRHKITKRGQNVTFRCDPISEHNRLYWYRQTLGQGPEFLTYFQNEAQLEKSRLLSDRFSAERPKGSFSTLEIQRTEQGDSAMYLCASFLLGDKLGYTFGSGTRLTVV.

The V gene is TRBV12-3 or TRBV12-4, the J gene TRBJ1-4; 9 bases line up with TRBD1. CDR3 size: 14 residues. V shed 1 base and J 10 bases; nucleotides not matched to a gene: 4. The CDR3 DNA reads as TGTGCCAGCAGTTTAGAGGGGACAGGGCGAAAACTGTTTTTT. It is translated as CASSLEGTGRKLFF.

The CDR3 DNA is TGCAGCGTTGAAGACCAGGGCTACGAGCAGTACTTC. Its protein is CSVEDQGYEQYF. The chain has TRBV29-1 and TRBJ2-7; the D gene is possibly TRBD1 (5 bases). In germline, CDR1 is SQVTM, CDR2 ANQGSEA. The CDR3 length is 12 residues. V lost 0 bases and J lost 3, with 6 bases in between.

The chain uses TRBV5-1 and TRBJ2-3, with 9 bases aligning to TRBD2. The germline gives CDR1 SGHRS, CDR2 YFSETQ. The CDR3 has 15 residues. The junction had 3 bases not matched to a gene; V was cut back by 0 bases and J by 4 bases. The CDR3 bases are TGCGCCAGCAGCTTGGGACTAGCGGCGTCAGATACGCAGTATTTT. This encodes CASSLGLAASDTQYF. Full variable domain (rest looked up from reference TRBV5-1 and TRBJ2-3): KAGVTQTPRYLIKTRGQQVTLSCSPISGHRSVSWYQQTPGQGLQFLFEYFSETQRNKGNFPGRFSGRQFSNSRSEMNVSTLELGDSALYLCASSLGLAASDTQYFGPGTRLTVL.

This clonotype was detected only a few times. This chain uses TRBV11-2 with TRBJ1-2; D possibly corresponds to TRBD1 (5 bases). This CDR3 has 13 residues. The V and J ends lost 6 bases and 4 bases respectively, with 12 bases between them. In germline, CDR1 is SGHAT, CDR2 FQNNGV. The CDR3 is CASSGGRTYGYTF. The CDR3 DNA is TGTGCCAGCAGTGGGGGACGGACCTATGGCTACACCTTC.

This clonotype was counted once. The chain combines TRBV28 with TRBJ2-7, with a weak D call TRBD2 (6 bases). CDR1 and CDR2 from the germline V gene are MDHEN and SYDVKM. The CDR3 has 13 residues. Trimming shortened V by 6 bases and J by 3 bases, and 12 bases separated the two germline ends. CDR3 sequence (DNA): TGTGCCAGCAGGCCGGGGGTAGGCTACGAGCAGTACTTC. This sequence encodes CASRPGVGYEQYF.

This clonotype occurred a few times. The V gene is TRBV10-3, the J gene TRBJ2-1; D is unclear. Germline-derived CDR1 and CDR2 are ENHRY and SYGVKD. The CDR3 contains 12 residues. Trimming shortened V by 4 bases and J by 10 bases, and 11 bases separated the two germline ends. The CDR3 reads CAISVVGREQFF. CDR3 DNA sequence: TGTGCCATCAGTGTAGTGGGCCGCGAGCAGTTCTTC.

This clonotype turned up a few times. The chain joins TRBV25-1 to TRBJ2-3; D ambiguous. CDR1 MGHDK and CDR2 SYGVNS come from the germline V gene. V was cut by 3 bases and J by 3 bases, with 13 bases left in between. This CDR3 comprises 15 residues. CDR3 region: CASSDDQLNTDTQYF. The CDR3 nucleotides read TGTGCCAGCAGTGACGACCAGCTTAATACAGATACGCAGTATTTT. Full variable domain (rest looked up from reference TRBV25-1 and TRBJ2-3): EADIYQTPRYLVIGTGKKITLECSQTMGHDKMYWYQQDPGMELHLIHYSYGVNSTEKGDLSSESTVSRIRTEHFPLTLESARPSHTSQYLCASSDDQLNTDTQYFGPGTRLTVL.

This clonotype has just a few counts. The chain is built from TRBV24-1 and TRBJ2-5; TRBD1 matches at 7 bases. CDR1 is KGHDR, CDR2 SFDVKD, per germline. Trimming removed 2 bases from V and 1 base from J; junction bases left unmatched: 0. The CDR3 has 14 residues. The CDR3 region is CATSDWDSQETQYF. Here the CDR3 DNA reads TGTGCCACCAGTGATTGGGACAGCCAAGAGACCCAGTACTTC.

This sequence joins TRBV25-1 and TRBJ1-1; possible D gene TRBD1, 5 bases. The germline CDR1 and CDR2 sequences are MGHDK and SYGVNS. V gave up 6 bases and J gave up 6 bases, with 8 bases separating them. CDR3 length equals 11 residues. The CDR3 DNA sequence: TGTGCCAGCAGAAGGGGCTCTGAAGCTTTCTTT. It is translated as CASRRGSEAFF.

CDR3 sequence: CASSRTFHRDYGYTF. CDR3 DNA: TGCGCCAGCAGCCGCACATTCCACAGAGACTATGGCTACACCTTC. The rearrangement links TRBV5-1 to TRBJ1-2; D call uncertain. This CDR3 is built from 15 residues. Germline V lookup: CDR1 SGHRS, CDR2 YFSETQ. Deletions cut 4 bases from V and 3 bases from J, with 16 bases between.

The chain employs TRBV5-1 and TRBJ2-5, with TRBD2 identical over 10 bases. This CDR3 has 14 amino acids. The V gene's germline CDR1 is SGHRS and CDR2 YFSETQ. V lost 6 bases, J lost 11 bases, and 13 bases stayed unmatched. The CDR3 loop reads CASTPAGGYNEQYF. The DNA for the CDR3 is TGCGCCAGCACTCCAGCGGGGGGGTACAATGAGCAGTACTTC.

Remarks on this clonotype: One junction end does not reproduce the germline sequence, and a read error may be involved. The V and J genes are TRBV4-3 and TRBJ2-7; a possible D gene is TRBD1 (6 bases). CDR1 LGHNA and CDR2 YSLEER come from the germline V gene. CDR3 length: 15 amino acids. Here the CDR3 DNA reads TGCGCCGGCAGCCCAAGCGCAGGGGACCTCTACGAGCAGTACTTC. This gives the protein CAGSPSAGDLYEQYF.

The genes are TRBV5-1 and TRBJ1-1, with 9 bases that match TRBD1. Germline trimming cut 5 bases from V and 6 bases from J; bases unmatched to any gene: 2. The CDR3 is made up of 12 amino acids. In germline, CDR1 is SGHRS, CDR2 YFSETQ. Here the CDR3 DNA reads TGCGCCAGCAGTAGGGACAGGGCTGAAGCTTTCTTT. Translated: CASSRDRAEAFF.

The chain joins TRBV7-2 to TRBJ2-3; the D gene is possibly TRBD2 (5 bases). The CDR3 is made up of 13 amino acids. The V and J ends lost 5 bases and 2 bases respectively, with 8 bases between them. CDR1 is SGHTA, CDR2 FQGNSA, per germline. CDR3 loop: CASSQDYTDTQYF. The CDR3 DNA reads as TGTGCCAGCAGCCAAGACTACACAGATACGCAGTATTTT.